The 20 T cell receptor beta chains below all came from one sample that was sequenced in a study of regulatory T cells in long-lasting Graves disease. iRepertoire HTBI primers and Arm-PCR of CDR3 regions built TCR beta libraries. Each CDR3 protein gets one entry after TCRdb re-called the multiplex PCR reads with MiXCR. This sample yields about 470,000 distinct CDR3 sequences, of which 20% to 25% are seen a single time; roughly 6.9% belongs to the top ten. Time point given: persistent/refractory GD, antithyroid drugs over 5 years with positive TRAb. PBMC-extracted RNA yielded the TCR library. Sequenced here: peripheral blood mononuclear cells (PBMCs), sampled when the disease was refractory, from a patient treated with antithyroid drugs. Receptor source: a female donor with Graves disease.

Comments on this clonotype: A read error may be the cause here, since a much bigger clone is one base away. The genes are TRBV6-2 or TRBV6-3 and TRBJ1-6; D uncertain. This CDR3 contains 9 residues. The germline V gene encodes CDR1 MNHEY and CDR2 SVGEGT. CDR3 DNA: TGTGCCAGCAGTTGGCCCCTCCAATTT. It yields the protein CASSWPLQF.

This clonotype showed up many times. The junction departs from the called germline gene at one end, perhaps through a read error. The chain recombines TRBV30 with TRBJ1-1, with D hard to call. Germline values: CDR1 GTSNPN, CDR2 SVGIG (reference sequence). The CDR3 extends over 11 amino acids. The CDR3 sequence is CAWSPGNLALF. The CDR3 DNA reads TGTGCCTGGAGTCCGGGGAACCTTGCCCTCTTT.

At least ten counts were recorded for this clonotype. The chain has TRBV2 and TRBJ1-2; no definite D call. The CDR3 contains 12 residues. V gave up 6 bases and J gave up 4 bases, with 9 bases separating them. The germline V gene encodes CDR1 SNHLY and CDR2 FYNNEI. DNA of the CDR3: TGTGCCAGCAGCAGGCCCGCCTATGGCTACACCTTC. It codes for CASSRPAYGYTF.

Many counts were recorded for this clonotype. The rearrangement joins TRBV28 to TRBJ2-7; perhaps TRBD1 as D (6 bases). The CDR3 totals 16 residues. CDR1 is MDHEN and CDR2 is SYDVKM in the germline V gene. With 5 bases removed from V and 3 bases from J, the gap between germline ends came to 20 bases. The CDR3 loop is CASSTRLRDTGYEQYF. The CDR3 DNA follows: TGTGCCAGCAGTACAAGGCTCCGGGACACCGGCTACGAGCAGTACTTC.

This clonotype appeared many times. This sequence joins TRBV7-2 and TRBJ1-6; D not resolved. This CDR3 contains 16 residues. Germline loops: CDR1 SGHTA, CDR2 FQGNSA. Trimming shortened V by 5 bases and J by 13 bases, and 24 bases separated the two germline ends. CDR3 protein: CASSLAVPLGSAPLHF. CDR3 in DNA: TGTGCCAGCAGCCTCGCCGTGCCCCTGGGATCGGCCCCCCTCCACTTT.

This clonotype was counted ten times or more. The V gene is TRBV28, the J gene TRBJ1-2; the D is unclear. V was pared by 6 bases and J by 5 bases, with 19 bases between. Germline V lookup: CDR1 MDHEN, CDR2 SYDVKM. CDR3 length equals 15 residues. Here the CDR3 reads CASSPLRHSLYGYTF. In DNA, the CDR3 is TGTGCCAGCAGCCCCCTCCGGCACAGCCTTTATGGCTACACCTTC.

This clonotype has at least ten counts. This chain links TRBV20-1 with TRBJ2-5, with D unclear. Germline CDR1 reads DFQATT; CDR2 reads SNEGSKA (reference sequence). V lost 0 bases and J 0 bases, leaving 11 bases between the germline ends. The CDR3 is made up of 15 amino acids. CDR3 loop: CSARDLGLYQETQYF. The CDR3 bases are TGCAGTGCTAGAGATTTGGGTTTGTACCAAGAGACCCAGTACTTC.

This clonotype was observed a few times. V and J are TRBV5-6 and TRBJ1-5; the D gene is possibly TRBD1 (5 bases). With 4 bases removed from V and 7 bases from J, the gap between germline ends came to 12 bases. Looked up from germline, CDR1 is SGHDT and CDR2 is YYEEEE. This CDR3 region has 13 residues. CDR3 in DNA: TGTGCCAGCAGCCTGGGACGGAGGCAGCCCCAGCATTTT. This encodes CASSLGRRQPQHF.

This clonotype was counted between two and nine times. The chain combines TRBV24-1 with TRBJ1-4, with 10 bases that match TRBD1. After removal of 2 bases from V and 10 bases from J, the junction contained 9 bases not matched to a gene. CDR1 and CDR2 from the germline V gene are KGHDR and SFDVKD. The length of the CDR3 is 16 residues. The CDR3 region has the DNA TGTGCCACCAGTGATTCGGGACAGGGGCAGATGGGAAAACTGTTTTTT. This codes for CATSDSGQGQMGKLFF.

This clonotype was seen only a few times. The chain is built from TRBV19 and TRBJ2-7; no firm D call. The CDR3 is made up of 14 amino acids. The germline CDR1 and CDR2 sequences are LNHDA and SQIVND (reference sequence). Trimming removed 3 bases at V and 2 bases at J, with 11 bases between. CDR3 sequence (DNA): TGTGCCAGTAGTATCAGTCCCACTACCTACGAGCAGTACTTC. Amino acid sequence: CASSISPTTYEQYF. Filled out from reference TRBV19 and TRBJ2-7, the complete variable domain reads DGGITQSPKYLFRKEGQNVTLSCEQNLNHDAMYWYRQDPGQGLRLIYYSQIVNDFQKGDIAEGYSVSREKKESFPLTVTSAQKNPTAFYLCASSISPTTYEQYFGPGTRLTVT.

The chain has TRBV5-5 and TRBJ2-5; D is undetermined. This CDR3 region has 15 residues. Trimming took 0 bases from V and 4 from J, leaving 13 bases between them. Germline assignment: CDR1 SGHKS and CDR2 YYEKEE (reference sequence). The CDR3 DNA reads TGTGCCAGCAGCTTGGGATCCGTATTGGGAGAGACCCAGTACTTC. Protein: CASSLGSVLGETQYF.

The chain combines TRBV12-3 or TRBV12-4 with TRBJ2-3; no clear D. Trimming pared 6 bases from V and 3 bases from J, leaving 13 bases between. The CDR3 covers 14 residues. The CDR3 here is CASRRNIGTDTQYF. CDR3 DNA sequence: TGTGCCAGCAGACGGAATATCGGGACAGATACGCAGTATTTT.

This chain joins TRBV6-1 and TRBJ1-4; 8 nucleotides match TRBD1. CDR1 MNHNS and CDR2 SASEGT come from the germline V gene. The CDR3 length is 15 residues. J lost 5 bases, V lost 5 bases, and 7 bases had no gene match. The CDR3 DNA reads TGTGCCAGCAGTCCACGACAGGGGCCCAATGAAAAACTGTTTTTT. It is translated as CASSPRQGPNEKLFF.

J is TRBJ2-2 and V is TRBV9; 12 bases align to TRBD2. J lost 6 bases, V lost 2 bases, and 2 bases had no gene match. The CDR3 runs 15 residues. Germline assignment: CDR1 SGDLS and CDR2 YYNGEE. The CDR3 reads CASSVLAGGPGELFF. CDR3 DNA: TGTGCCAGCAGCGTTCTAGCGGGAGGGCCCGGGGAGCTGTTTTTT.

This clonotype was counted many times. The rearrangement uses TRBV11-2 and TRBJ1-2; the D is unclear. The CDR3 totals 16 residues. With 1 base removed from V and 5 bases from J, the gap between germline ends came to 17 bases. Germline CDR1 and CDR2: SGHAT and FQNNGV. The CDR3 DNA reads TGTGCCAGCAGCTTAGGCCTGGGTGGGTACGGGTATGGCTACACCTTC. It codes for CASSLGLGGYGYGYTF.

A word on this clonotype: Here the CDR3 omits its conserved ending phenylalanine or tryptophan, so a read error is the likely source. This sequence joins TRBV20-1 and TRBJ2-7; no firm D call. Germline-derived CDR1 and CDR2 are DFQATT and SNEGSKA (reference sequence). Trimming took 0 bases from V and 7 from J, leaving 19 bases between them. The length of the CDR3 is 15 residues. The CDR3 nucleotides are TGCAGTGCTAGAGATGTTGACTGGCTGCTCGGAGAGCAGTACCTC. It codes for CSARDVDWLLGEQYL.

Ten or more counts support this clonotype. V usage is TRBV28 and J usage is TRBJ2-3; D not resolved. The CDR3 sequence is 13 residues long. In germline, CDR1 is MDHEN, CDR2 SYDVKM. V shed 2 bases and J shed 6 bases, with 9 bases lying between them. CDR3 nucleotide sequence: TGTGCCAGCAGTTTAAGTGGGATGGATACGCAGTATTTT. This codes for CASSLSGMDTQYF.

Details on this clonotype: A much larger clone differs by one base, so this may be a read error. V and J are TRBV5-1 and TRBJ1-5, with D possibly matching TRBD1 (6 bases). The CDR3 has 13 amino acids. Germline V lookup: CDR1 SGHRS, CDR2 YFSETQ. The CDR3 loop is CASSWNAGQPQRF. The CDR3 DNA is TGCGCCAGCAGCTGGAATGCCGGACAGCCCCAGCGTTTT.

V gene TRBV27 combines with J gene TRBJ1-4; 9 positions match TRBD1. J lost 8 bases, V lost 6 bases, and 16 bases had no gene match. The germline gives CDR1 MNHEY, CDR2 SMNVEV (reference sequence). The CDR3 has 17 residues. The CDR3 DNA follows: TGTGCCAGCAGCTTACTCAATTGGGGACAGGGACCCGAAAAACTGTTTTTT. This encodes CASSLLNWGQGPEKLFF. Looking up the rest from reference TRBV27 and TRBJ1-4 gives the full variable domain: EAQVTQNPRYLITVTGKKLTVTCSQNMNHEYMSWYRQDPGLGLRQIYYSMNVEVTDKGDVPEGYKVSRKEKRNFPLILESPSPNQTSLYFCASSLLNWGQGPEKLFFGSGTQLSVL.

The V gene is TRBV7-9, the J gene TRBJ2-2; TRBD1 matches 7 bases. The CDR3 has 16 amino acids. Germline trimming cut 3 bases from V and 5 bases from J; bases unmatched to any gene: 9. CDR1 and CDR2 from the germline V gene are SEHNR and FQNEAQ (reference sequence). The CDR3 spells CASSFLKTGRTGELFF. The DNA for the CDR3 is TGTGCCAGCAGCTTCCTTAAGACAGGGCGGACCGGGGAGCTGTTTTTT.